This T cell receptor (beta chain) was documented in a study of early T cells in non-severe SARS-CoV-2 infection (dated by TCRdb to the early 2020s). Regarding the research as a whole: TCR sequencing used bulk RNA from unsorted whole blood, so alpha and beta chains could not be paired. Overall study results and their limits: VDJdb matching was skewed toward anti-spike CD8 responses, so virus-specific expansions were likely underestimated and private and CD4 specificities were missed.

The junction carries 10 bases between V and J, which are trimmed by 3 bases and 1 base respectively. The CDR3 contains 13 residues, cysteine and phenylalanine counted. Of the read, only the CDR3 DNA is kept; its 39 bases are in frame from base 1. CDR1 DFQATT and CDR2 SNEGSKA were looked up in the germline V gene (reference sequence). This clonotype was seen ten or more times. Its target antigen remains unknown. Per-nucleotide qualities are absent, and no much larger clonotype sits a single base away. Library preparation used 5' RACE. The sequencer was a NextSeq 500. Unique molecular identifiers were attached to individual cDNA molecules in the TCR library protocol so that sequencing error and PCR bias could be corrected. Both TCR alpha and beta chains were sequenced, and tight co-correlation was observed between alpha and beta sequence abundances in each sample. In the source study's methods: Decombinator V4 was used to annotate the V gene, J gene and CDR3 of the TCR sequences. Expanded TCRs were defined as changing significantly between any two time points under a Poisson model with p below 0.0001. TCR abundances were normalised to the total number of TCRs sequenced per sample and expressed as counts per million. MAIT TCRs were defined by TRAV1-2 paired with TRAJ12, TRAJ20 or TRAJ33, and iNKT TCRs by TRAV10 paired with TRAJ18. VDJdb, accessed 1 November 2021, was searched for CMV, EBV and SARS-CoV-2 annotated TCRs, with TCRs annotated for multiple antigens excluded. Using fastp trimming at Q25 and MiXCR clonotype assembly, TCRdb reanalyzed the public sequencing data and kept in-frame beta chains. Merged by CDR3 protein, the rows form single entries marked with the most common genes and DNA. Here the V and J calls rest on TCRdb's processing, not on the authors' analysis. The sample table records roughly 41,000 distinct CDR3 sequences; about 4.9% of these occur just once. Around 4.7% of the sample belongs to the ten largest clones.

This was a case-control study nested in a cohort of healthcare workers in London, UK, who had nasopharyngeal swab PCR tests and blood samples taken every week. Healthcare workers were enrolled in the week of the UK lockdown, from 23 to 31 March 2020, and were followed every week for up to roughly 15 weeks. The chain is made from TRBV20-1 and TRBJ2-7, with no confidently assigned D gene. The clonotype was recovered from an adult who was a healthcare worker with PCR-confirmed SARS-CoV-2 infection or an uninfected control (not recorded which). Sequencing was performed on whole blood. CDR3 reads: CSASSRRSYEQYF. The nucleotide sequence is TGCAGTGCTAGTTCCAGAAGATCCTACGAGCAGTACTTC.